The 27 T cell receptor beta chains in this list originate from one sample, sequenced in a study of regulatory T cells in long-lasting Graves disease. Construction of the TCR beta libraries employed iRepertoire HTBI primers in conjunction with Arm-PCR of CDR3 regions. From the multiplex PCR reads, TCRdb called clonotypes with MiXCR, one entry per CDR3 protein. The table has 250,000 to 300,000 distinct CDR3 sequences, more than 20% seen once. The sample's time point: persistent/refractory GD, antithyroid drugs over 5 years with positive TRAb. Scientists built the TCR library using RNA that was extracted from PBMCs. The starting material was peripheral blood mononuclear cells (PBMCs), obtained when the disease was refractory, from a patient treated with antithyroid drugs. These receptor sequences come from a female donor with Graves disease.

The chain has TRBV13 and TRBJ2-3; perhaps TRBD1 as D (6 bases). Per germline, CDR1 PRHDT and CDR2 FYEKMQ (reference sequence). Trimming removed 5 bases from V and 9 bases from J, with 27 bases in between. CDR3 size: 17 residues. CDR3 sequence (DNA): TGTGCCAGCAGCCTTCCGGTCGGCTGGGACAAACTTCCGACGCAGTATTTT. Its protein is CASSLPVGWDKLPTQYF.

This chain joins TRBV4-3 and TRBJ1-5, with 9 bases lining up with TRBD1. Germline V CDR1 and CDR2: LGHNA, YSLEER. The CDR3 has 17 residues. V lost 0 bases to trimming and J lost 4 bases; unmatched junction nucleotides: 7. The DNA for the CDR3 is TGCGCCAGCAGCCAAGAGTCCGGGACAGGGTTAAATCAGCCCCAGCATTTT. Amino acid sequence: CASSQESGTGLNQPQHF.

The rearrangement joins TRBV29-1 to TRBJ1-1; no definite D call. This CDR3 has 12 amino acids. Per the germline V gene, CDR1 is SQVTM and CDR2 is ANQGSEA. Trimming took off 6 bases at V and 0 bases at J, with 8 bases between the two ends. In DNA form, the CDR3 reads TGCAGCGTGGGATTCATGAACACTGAAGCTTTCTTT. Translating it yields CSVGFMNTEAFF.

This clonotype has only a few counts. J is TRBJ1-3 and V is TRBV20-1; D perhaps matches TRBD1 (5 bases). The germline gives CDR1 DFQATT, CDR2 SNEGSKA (reference sequence). This CDR3 has 12 amino acids. Trimming removed 5 bases at V and 2 bases at J, with 7 bases between. The CDR3 is CSALGAGNTIYF. CDR3 DNA sequence: TGCAGTGCTCTAGGGGCTGGAAACACCATATATTTT.

This clonotype was counted a few times. The V call is TRBV4-3, the J call TRBJ2-7; D unresolved. Germline CDR1 reads LGHNA; CDR2 reads YSLEER. Trimming cost V 0 bases and J 2 bases, with 14 bases left between them. CDR3 length equals 16 residues. In DNA, the CDR3 is TGCGCCAGCAGCCAAGATCGAGAGTATTGGGCCTACGAGCAGTACTTC. Encoded protein: CASSQDREYWAYEQYF.

This clonotype appeared many times. The genes are TRBV28 and TRBJ2-5, with D possibly matching TRBD1 (6 bases). The CDR3 extends over 11 amino acids. CDR1 is MDHEN, CDR2 SYDVKM, per germline. V was shortened by 5 bases and J by 13 bases, with 14 bases between the two germline ends. The CDR3 bases are TGTGCCAGCAGTGCTTACAGGGTACCGTACTTC. The encoded protein is CASSAYRVPYF.

The table lists this clonotype with many counts. The chain couples TRBV28 to TRBJ1-5; tentative D call: TRBD1 (6 bases). Germline lookup yields CDR1 MDHEN and CDR2 SYDVKM. The CDR3 totals 15 residues. Trimming left V 7 bases short and J 4 bases short, with 17 bases between. CDR3 nucleotides: TGTGCCAGCACCGCAACAGGGTTGGGGAATCAGCCCCAGCATTTT. The encoded protein is CASTATGLGNQPQHF. Filled out from reference TRBV28 and TRBJ1-5, the complete variable domain reads DVKVTQSSRYLVKRTGEKVFLECVQDMDHENMFWYRQDPGLGLRLIYFSYDVKMKEKGDIPEGYSVSREKKERFSLILESASTNQTSMYLCASTATGLGNQPQHFGDGTRLSIL.

The V and J genes are TRBV7-2 and TRBJ1-5; 9 nucleotides line up with TRBD1. The germline V gene encodes CDR1 SGHTA and CDR2 FQGNSA. The CDR3 is 13 residues long. The V and J ends lost 8 bases and 5 bases, in that order; junction bases with no gene match: 4. In DNA form, the CDR3 reads TGTGCCAGCGGGACAGGGAGGGATCAGCCCCAGCATTTT. This gives the protein CASGTGRDQPQHF.

The CDR3 DNA follows: TGTGCCAGCAGCTTAGGACTAGCGGTAGCCAATGAGCAGTTCTTC. Encoded protein: CASSLGLAVANEQFF. V is TRBV7-2 and J is TRBJ2-1; 9 bases map to TRBD2. Trimming took 1 base from V and 6 from J; bases not matched to a gene: 4. Germline CDR1 and CDR2: SGHTA and FQGNSA. CDR3 length: 15 amino acids.

This clonotype was seen repeatedly, ten times or more. J is TRBJ2-2 and V is TRBV27; D gene uncertain. This CDR3 spans 15 amino acids. Trimming cost V 3 bases and J 2 bases, with 10 bases left between them. CDR1 is MNHEY, CDR2 SMNVEV, per germline (reference sequence). This CDR3 is CASSFHGANTGELFF. CDR3 in DNA: TGTGCCAGCAGTTTTCACGGAGCTAACACCGGGGAGCTGTTTTTT.

This clonotype was recorded a few times. The rearrangement uses TRBV2 and TRBJ2-2; no clear D. This CDR3 comprises 11 residues. V lost 8 bases and J 3 bases, leaving 4 bases between the germline ends. Per germline, CDR1 SNHLY and CDR2 FYNNEI. The chain's CDR3 is CASLDTGELFF. In DNA, the CDR3 is TGTGCCAGCCTCGACACCGGGGAGCTGTTTTTT.

This clonotype was detected ten times or more. The chain is built from TRBV6-1 and TRBJ2-6; D might be TRBD2 (6 bases). Germline values: CDR1 MNHNS, CDR2 SASEGT. This CDR3 is 18 amino acids long. The V and J ends lost 0 bases and 0 bases respectively, with 12 bases between them. This chain's CDR3 is CASSEAEEGISGANVLTF. The CDR3 DNA follows: TGTGCCAGCAGTGAAGCCGAGGAGGGAATCTCTGGGGCCAACGTCCTGACTTTC.

This clonotype was found many times. The chain recombines TRBV7-2 with TRBJ1-2; TRBD1 matches 10 bases. The CDR3 covers 14 residues. Germline CDR1 SGHTA, CDR2 FQGNSA. With V trimmed by 5 bases and J by 7 bases, 7 bases remained unmatched. The CDR3 nucleotides are TGTGCCAGCAGCACGTCCGGGACAGGGGTTGGCTACACCTTC. Its protein product is CASSTSGTGVGYTF.

This clonotype was detected a few times. The chain uses TRBV14 and TRBJ2-7, with D possibly being TRBD2 (6 bases). Trimming removed 0 bases at V and 1 base at J, with 10 bases between. CDR1 is SGHDN, CDR2 FVKESK, per germline. CDR3 length: 15 residues. CDR3 DNA sequence: TGTGCCAGCAGCCAAGATTCCGGGAGATCCTACGAGCAGTACTTC. Encoded protein: CASSQDSGRSYEQYF.

This clonotype was counted only a few times. The rearrangement links TRBV20-1 to TRBJ2-2; possibly TRBD1 or TRBD2 for D (6 bases each). CDR3 length: 18 amino acids. Germline loops: CDR1 DFQATT, CDR2 SNEGSKA (reference sequence). V shed 0 bases and J shed 5 bases, with 22 bases lying between them. CDR3 bases: TGCAGTGCTAGAGAGGAAAGGGTAGGGGGGCTGGCGACCGGGGAGCTGTTTTTT. It translates to CSAREERVGGLATGELFF.

This clonotype was seen many times. The rearrangement joins TRBV5-1 to TRBJ1-1; 7 bases match TRBD1. The CDR3 covers 14 residues. Unmatched junction bases numbered 3, after V lost 3 bases and J lost 1 base. The germline V gene has CDR1 SGHRS and CDR2 YFSETQ. The DNA for the CDR3 is TGCGCCAGCAGCTGGGACAGAGCGAACACTGAAGCTTTCTTT. Its translation is CASSWDRANTEAFF.

This chain joins TRBV28 and TRBJ1-6; D remains ambiguous. Germline V gene lookup returns CDR1 MDHEN and CDR2 SYDVKM. The CDR3 contains 14 residues. V gave up 2 bases and J gave up 8 bases, with 10 bases separating them. CDR3 loop: CASSLGQTDSPLHF. Written as DNA, the CDR3 is TGTGCCAGCAGTTTAGGTCAGACGGATTCACCCCTCCACTTT.

Many counts were recorded for this clonotype. The junction differs from germline at one of its ends, possibly a read error. This chain links TRBV12-3 or TRBV12-4 with TRBJ2-7, with 11 bases matching TRBD2. This CDR3 spans 14 amino acids. The DNA for the CDR3 is TGTGCCAGCAGCTTAGCGGGAGGGCCCTACGAGCAGTACTTC. Residues: CASSLAGGPYEQYF.

The sample holds many counts of this clonotype. The J gene is TRBJ1-1, the V gene TRBV7-2; D ambiguous. Germline CDR1 SGHTA, CDR2 FQGNSA. Trimming pared 3 bases from V and 4 bases from J, leaving 6 bases between. The CDR3 has 12 amino acids. The DNA for the CDR3 is TGTGCCAGCAGCTTCTCGGGCACTGAAGCTTTCTTT. Its translation: CASSFSGTEAFF. Supplemented by reference TRBV7-2 and TRBJ1-1, the full variable domain reads GAGVSQSPSNKVTEKGKDVELRCDPISGHTALYWYRQSLGQGLEFLIYFQGNSAPDKSGLPSDRFSAERTGGSVSTLTIQRTQQEDSAVYLCASSFSGTEAFFGQGTRLTVV.

This clonotype was picked up a small number of times. The chain recombines TRBV28 with TRBJ2-3; 12 nucleotides align to TRBD2. Unmatched junction bases numbered 5, after V lost 4 bases and J lost 3 bases. The CDR3 covers 16 residues. Germline CDR1 and CDR2: MDHEN and SYDVKM. The CDR3 sequence: CASSSSGLAGTDTQYF. DNA for the CDR3: TGTGCCAGCAGTTCCTCCGGACTAGCGGGAACAGATACGCAGTATTTT.

This clonotype was observed many times. The rearrangement joins TRBV28 to TRBJ2-7; 11 bases are a match to TRBD1. The CDR3 extends over 15 amino acids. The V gene end was trimmed by 6 bases and the J gene end by 3 bases; junction bases not matched to a gene: 7. Germline V gene sequence: CDR1 MDHEN, CDR2 SYDVKM. CDR3 protein: CASRPGGTGGYEQYF. CDR3 DNA sequence: TGTGCCAGCAGACCAGGGGGGACAGGGGGCTACGAGCAGTACTTC.

The table lists this clonotype with many counts. The gene calls are TRBV28 and TRBJ1-1; D is unclear. This CDR3 contains 11 residues. V was cut by 7 bases and J by 0 bases, with 3 bases left in between. Germline CDR1 and CDR2: MDHEN and SYDVKM. CDR3 sequence reads: CASMVNTEAFF. The CDR3 DNA reads as TGTGCCAGCATGGTGAACACTGAAGCTTTCTTT.

This clonotype was seen repeatedly, ten times or more. Written as DNA, the CDR3 is TGTGCCAGCAGTGAGGGGCAGGGTACCGGCTACACCTTC. Protein sequence: CASSEGQGTGYTF. This chain connects TRBV2 to TRBJ1-2; possible D gene TRBD1, 5 bases. CDR1 is SNHLY and CDR2 is FYNNEI in the germline V gene. The V end lost 3 bases, the J end lost 8 bases, and 13 bases lay between the germline ends. The CDR3 extends over 13 amino acids.

The J gene is TRBJ2-3, the V gene TRBV29-1; D possibly corresponds to TRBD2 (6 bases). The CDR3 has 13 residues. Deletions cut 4 bases from V and 1 base from J, with 9 bases between. The germline CDR1 and CDR2 sequences are SQVTM and ANQGSEA. The CDR3 DNA reads TGCAGCGTTGCTAGCGAACGCACAGATACGCAGTATTTT. Encoded protein: CSVASERTDTQYF.

This clonotype was recorded many times. The chain joins TRBV2 to TRBJ1-5; no definite D call. The CDR3 spans 14 residues. Germline V lookup: CDR1 SNHLY, CDR2 FYNNEI. Trimming pared 7 bases from V and 0 bases from J, leaving 10 bases between. CDR3 nucleotides: TGTGCCAGCAATCTGGCAGATAGCAATCAGCCCCAGCATTTT. Residues: CASNLADSNQPQHF.

V and J are TRBV4-3 and TRBJ1-2, with D uncertain. V was trimmed by 0 bases and J by 3 bases, leaving 14 bases between them. The germline gives CDR1 LGHNA, CDR2 YSLEER. The CDR3 is made up of 16 amino acids. The DNA of the CDR3 is TGCGCCAGCAGCCAAGATCGGTTTGCGGTGGACTATGGCTACACCTTC. Its translation is CASSQDRFAVDYGYTF.

The rearrangement joins TRBV10-3 to TRBJ2-7; D remains unclear. Per germline, CDR1 ENHRY and CDR2 SYGVKD. This CDR3 has 16 residues. The ends were cut back, 2 bases at V and 5 bases at J, with 19 bases in the middle. The CDR3, as DNA: TGTGCCATCAGTGAGGCCCAAACCGGGCTTACAAACGAGCAGTACTTC. Translated, it gives CAISEAQTGLTNEQYF.